This TCR beta chain stems from a study of Ad26.COV2.S vaccination and SARS-CoV-2 variants. Overall study context: Donor got 5x10^10 or 1x10^11 viral particles of Ad26.COV2.S. Regarding the study as a whole: The authors reported substantial breadth in spike-specific CD8+ and CD4+ T cell responses after vaccination. While placebo recipients had lower spike-specific TCR breadth, vaccine recipients had more.

The treatment: some 20 received Ad26.COV2.S at low or high dose, single or two shots; 5 received placebo; per-sample allocation not given. Specimen acquisition occurred on day 63 following the initial vaccine or placebo injection. Built on an Ad26 vector, the vaccine expressed Wuhan-strain SARS-CoV-2 spike. Comments on this clone: Antigen specificity is unknown.

Profiled with immunoSEQ multiplex PCR; TCRdb holds only in-frame clones, not every one. The sample has about 680,000 clones, 80% to 90% seen once; the top ten hold approximately 1.5%. This CDR3 contains 13 residues. V was shortened by 4 bases and J by 2 bases, with 7 bases between the two germline ends. The germline V gene has CDR1 SGHNT and CDR2 YYREEE (reference sequence). Sample: peripheral blood, taken in a trial of Ad26.COV2.S vaccine versus placebo. The V and J genes are TRBV5-4 and TRBJ1-3; tentatively, D is TRBD1 (5 bases). The receptor was isolated from a person between 18 and 65 years old who received the Ad26.COV2.S COVID-19 vaccine or a placebo. In DNA form, the CDR3 reads TGTGCCAGCAGCATGACAGCTGGAAACACCATATATTTT. It specifies CASSMTAGNTIYF.